Below, 28 T cell receptor beta chains from the same sample are listed, as sequenced in a study of cytomegalovirus exposure and HLA in healthy donors. The PCR was carried out with 60 Vbeta primers and 13 Jbeta primers. Generated by immunoSEQ multiplex PCR, the TCRdb table keeps only in-frame clones and is missing some. The table lists 150,000 to 200,000 clones, around two thirds of them singletons. The sequencing input was PBMCs. The receptor set was obtained from a young man in good health and CMV-seropositive.

The rearrangement links TRBV10-3 to TRBJ2-7, with 8 nucleotides matching TRBD2. CDR3 length: 13 amino acids. Germline CDR1 ENHRY, CDR2 SYGVKD. The junction had 3 bases not matched to a gene; V was cut back by 4 bases and J by 4 bases. CDR3 DNA: TGTGCCATCAGTGTTCAGCGGGAGTACGAGCAGTACTTC. Encoded protein: CAISVQREYEQYF.

The V gene is TRBV9, the J gene TRBJ2-1, with TRBD2 matching over 7 bases. Unmatched junction bases numbered 7, after V lost 2 bases and J lost 5 bases. CDR3 size: 15 residues. Looked up from germline, CDR1 is SGDLS and CDR2 is YYNGEE. This CDR3 is CASSVGLAEHNEQFF. The CDR3 DNA is TGTGCCAGCAGCGTTGGTCTAGCGGAGCACAATGAGCAGTTCTTC.

The chain uses TRBV6-1 and TRBJ2-7, with D possibly matching TRBD1 (6 bases). Germline V CDR1 and CDR2: MNHNS, SASEGT. This CDR3 spans 14 amino acids. V lost 6 bases, J lost 1 base, and 13 bases lay in between. The CDR3 reads CASRPQGRSYEQYF. The DNA for the CDR3 is TGTGCCAGCAGGCCACAGGGTCGGTCCTACGAGCAGTACTTC.

The rearrangement uses TRBV7-6 and TRBJ2-1; 11 bases map to TRBD2. CDR3 size: 15 residues. Losses at the gene ends were 1 base for V and 4 bases for J; bases not matched to a gene: 0. Germline V gene data show CDR1 as SGHVS and CDR2 as FNYEAQ. Written as DNA, the CDR3 is TGTGCCAGCAGCTTAGGACTAGCGGGGTACAATGAGCAGTTCTTC. Its translation is CASSLGLAGYNEQFF.

Here the CDR3 reads CASRYTSSTYNEQFF. CDR3 coding DNA: TGTGCAAGTCGGTACACTAGTTCCACCTACAATGAGCAGTTCTTC. The chain combines TRBV12-2 with TRBJ2-1; the tabulated D call, TRBD2, remains unverified against the DNA. TRBV12-2 is given as a pseudogene. The CDR3 loop spans 15 amino acids.

The chain uses TRBV7-6 and TRBJ1-2; TRBD1 matches 7 bases. The length of the CDR3 is 14 residues. V dropped 1 base and J dropped 7; count of bases not matched to a gene: 6. Germline assignment: CDR1 SGHVS and CDR2 FNYEAQ. The DNA of the CDR3 is TGTGCCAGCAGCTTAGAGGGCAGGGGGGCTGGCTACACCTTC. Encoded protein: CASSLEGRGAGYTF.

The chain has TRBV6-1 and TRBJ1-5; D ambiguous. This CDR3 has 15 amino acids. Trimming shortened V by 6 bases and J by 0 bases, and 12 bases separated the two germline ends. Germline lookup yields CDR1 MNHNS and CDR2 SASEGT. CDR3 amino acids: CASRSLEISNQPQHF. The CDR3 DNA reads TGTGCCAGCAGAAGTTTGGAGATTAGCAATCAGCCCCAGCATTTT.

This chain joins TRBV5-1 and TRBJ1-1; D gene unclear. The CDR3 is 14 amino acids. Germline CDR1 SGHRS, CDR2 YFSETQ. V gave up 4 bases and J gave up 4 bases, with 14 bases separating them. This CDR3 reads CASSPGAGGTEAFF. CDR3 DNA: TGCGCCAGCAGCCCCGGAGCGGGAGGCACTGAAGCTTTCTTT.

This clone was seen a few times. The V call is TRBV19, the J call TRBJ2-1; tentative D call: TRBD2 (5 bases). CDR1 is LNHDA and CDR2 is SQIVND in the germline V gene (reference sequence). Between the trimmed V and J ends, which lost 4 bases and 2 bases, there was a span of 6 bases. The CDR3 extends over 13 amino acids. The CDR3 loop reads CASSTAAYNEQFF. The CDR3 DNA reads as TGTGCCAGTAGTACAGCGGCCTACAATGAGCAGTTCTTC.

The genes are TRBV5-6 and TRBJ1-2; 9 nucleotides match TRBD1. CDR3 length: 16 amino acids. Trimming at V came to 3 bases and at J to 5 bases, leaving 11 bases not matched to a gene. Looked up from germline, CDR1 is SGHDT and CDR2 is YYEEEE. CDR3 loop: CASSSTRTGQGYGYTF. The CDR3 DNA reads as TGTGCCAGCAGCTCGACCCGAACGGGACAGGGATATGGCTACACCTTC.

This rearrangement joins TRBV19 to TRBJ2-2; TRBD1 is a possible D gene (6 bases). This CDR3 is built from 15 residues. Germline values: CDR1 LNHDA, CDR2 SQIVND (reference sequence). The V end was cut by 3 bases, the J end by 5 bases, with 13 bases between. The CDR3 region is CASSMTGGGTGELFF. The CDR3 nucleotides are TGTGCCAGTAGTATGACAGGCGGAGGTACCGGGGAGCTGTTTTTT.

The chain uses TRBV30 and TRBJ2-7, with D tentatively TRBD2 (6 bases). The V and J ends lost 0 bases and 7 bases respectively, with 16 bases between them. This CDR3 contains 14 residues. Germline values: CDR1 GTSNPN, CDR2 SVGIG (reference sequence). CDR3 bases: TGTGCCTGGAGTGTAGGGGCGGGACCAAGGGAGCAGTACTTC. This codes for CAWSVGAGPREQYF. Full variable domain (rest looked up from reference TRBV30 and TRBJ2-7): SQTIHQWPATLVQPVGSPLSLECTVEGTSNPNLYWYRQAAGRGLQLLFYSVGIGQISSEVPQNLSASRPQDRQFILSSKKLLLSDSGFYLCAWSVGAGPREQYFGPGTRLTVT.

This clone occurred a few times. This chain links TRBV18 with TRBJ2-3; possibly TRBD2 for D (5 bases). Germline loops: CDR1 KGHSH, CDR2 LQKENI. The CDR3 is made up of 15 amino acids. Deletions cut 8 bases from V and 1 base from J, with 16 bases between. The CDR3 region has the DNA TGTGCCAGCACAAAGACGGGGAGCGGCACAGATACGCAGTATTTT. This sequence encodes CASTKTGSGTDTQYF.

The chain combines TRBV4-1 with TRBJ2-3; D unresolved. The CDR3 is 16 amino acids. CDR1 and CDR2 from the germline V gene are MGHRA and YSYEKL. The V gene lost 1 base and the J gene lost 0 bases, with 11 bases spanning the gap. The CDR3 loop reads CASSQGSASSTDTQYF. The CDR3 DNA is TGCGCCAGCAGCCAAGGAAGCGCCTCTAGCACAGATACGCAGTATTTT.

The V gene is TRBV7-2, the J gene TRBJ1-2; 9 nucleotides match TRBD1. Germline V gene lookup returns CDR1 SGHTA and CDR2 FQGNSA. CDR3 size: 16 residues. The V segment lost 5 bases and the J segment 4 bases; nucleotides outside the gene matches: 11. For the CDR3, the DNA is TGTGCCAGCAGCCCCACCCGGGACAGGGTTGGCTATGGCTACACCTTC. It translates to CASSPTRDRVGYGYTF.

This clone came up a few times. The chain uses TRBV19 and TRBJ1-2; TRBD1 matches at 11 bases. The CDR3 has 17 amino acids. V lost 1 base, J lost 4 bases, and 8 bases stayed unmatched. Germline-derived CDR1 and CDR2 are LNHDA and SQIVND (reference sequence). The CDR3: CASSIVPDRGQGYGYTF. The CDR3 DNA follows: TGTGCCAGTAGTATAGTCCCGGACAGGGGGCAAGGCTATGGCTACACCTTC.

The chain has TRBV2 and TRBJ1-4, with D possibly matching TRBD1 (6 bases). Germline lookup yields CDR1 SNHLY and CDR2 FYNNEI. V was trimmed by 4 bases and J by 0 bases, leaving 15 bases between them. The CDR3 loop spans 17 amino acids. This chain's CDR3 is CASSGGRGTATNEKLFF. The CDR3, as DNA: TGTGCCAGCAGTGGGGGCAGGGGAACTGCAACTAATGAAAAACTGTTTTTT.

J is TRBJ2-3 and V is TRBV4-2; 8 bases map to TRBD2. This CDR3 is 15 amino acids long. Germline assignment: CDR1 LGHNA and CDR2 YNFKEQ. Trimming at V came to 0 bases and at J to 5 bases, leaving 4 bases not matched to a gene. CDR3 nucleotide sequence: TGTGCCAGCAGCCAAGATCTCCTAGCGGGAGATACGCAGTATTTT. The encoded protein is CASSQDLLAGDTQYF.

In its sample, this clone was seen once. The rearrangement uses TRBV14 and TRBJ2-5; D gene ambiguous. CDR1 is SGHDN and CDR2 is FVKESK in the germline V gene. The CDR3 is made up of 14 amino acids. V lost 1 base and J 1 base, leaving 7 bases between the germline ends. CDR3 loop: CASSQGLSQETQYF. The CDR3 region has the DNA TGTGCCAGCAGCCAAGGCCTCAGCCAAGAGACCCAGTACTTC.

The chain is built from TRBV7-6 and TRBJ1-4; no clear D gene. The CDR3 sequence is 14 residues long. The germline gives CDR1 SGHVS, CDR2 FNYEAQ. V lost 0 bases to trimming and J lost 10 bases, with 12 bases between them. The CDR3 region is CASSLAFEGGKLFF. The CDR3 nucleotides read TGTGCCAGCAGCTTAGCGTTCGAGGGTGGAAAACTGTTTTTT.

In this sample, this clone turned up a few times. The V and J genes are TRBV6-5 and TRBJ2-5, with TRBD1 matching 8 bases. Germline values: CDR1 MNHEY, CDR2 SVGAGI. Germline trimming cut 6 bases from V and 2 bases from J; bases unmatched to any gene: 5. This CDR3 comprises 14 residues. Here the CDR3 reads CASSLDRAQETQYF. CDR3 DNA: TGTGCCAGCAGCTTGGACAGGGCACAAGAGACCCAGTACTTC.

This clone has just one count. CDR3 sequence: CASSYTRESSYNEQFF. CDR3 DNA sequence: TGTGCCAGCAGTTACACACGGGAGAGCTCCTACAATGAGCAGTTCTTC. The chain is built from TRBV6-6 and TRBJ2-1; a weak D match, TRBD2 (6 bases). The length of the CDR3 is 16 residues. Germline CDR1 is MNHNY and CDR2 is SVGAGI (reference sequence). V lost 2 bases and J lost 0, with 11 bases in between.

The chain carries TRBV7-9 and TRBJ1-5; D perhaps matches TRBD1 (6 bases). This CDR3 comprises 19 residues. Trimming removed 1 base from V and 4 bases from J, with 23 bases in between. Germline-derived CDR1 and CDR2 are SEHNR and FQNEAQ (reference sequence). CDR3 coding DNA: TGTGCCAGCAGCTTAGGCGGGCCTGGACCCGGGACACCAAATCAGCCCCAGCATTTT. Encoded protein: CASSLGGPGPGTPNQPQHF. Full variable domain (remainder filled in from reference TRBV7-9 and TRBJ1-5): DTGVSQNPRHKITKRGQNVTFRCDPISEHNRLYWYRQTLGQGPEFLTYFQNEAQLEKSRLLSDRFSAERPKGSFSTLEIQRTEQGDSAMYLCASSLGGPGPGTPNQPQHFGDGTRLSIL.

The V call is TRBV30, the J call TRBJ1-1; 7 bases match TRBD1. This CDR3 is built from 13 residues. Unmatched junction bases numbered 7, after V lost 4 bases and J lost 5 bases. Per the germline V gene, CDR1 is GTSNPN and CDR2 is SVGIG (reference sequence). The CDR3 nucleotides are TGTGCCTGGAAATACGAGGGGGCGACTGAAGCTTTCTTT. As protein: CAWKYEGATEAFF.

This clone showed up just a few times. The rearrangement links TRBV30 to TRBJ1-1; 8 bases map to TRBD1. Germline values: CDR1 GTSNPN, CDR2 SVGIG (reference sequence). With V trimmed by 5 bases and J by 2 bases, 10 bases remained unmatched. This CDR3 region has 15 residues. The CDR3 here is CAWETPDRANTEAFF. For the CDR3, the DNA is TGTGCCTGGGAAACCCCGGACAGGGCCAACACTGAAGCTTTCTTT.

A few counts support this clone. J is TRBJ2-2 and V is TRBV5-4; 7 bases are shared with TRBD2. The CDR3 has 15 amino acids. The germline CDR1 and CDR2 sequences are SGHNT and YYREEE (reference sequence). V was pared by 4 bases and J by 6 bases, with 9 bases of the junction left unmatched. Written as DNA, the CDR3 is TGTGCCAGCAGCCTGTCTGCGGGAGCTCCCGGGGAGCTGTTTTTT. It codes for CASSLSAGAPGELFF. The full variable domain, in which reference TRBV5-4 and TRBJ2-2 provide the parts outside the CDR3, is ETGVTQSPTHLIKTRGQQVTLRCSSQSGHNTVSWYQQALGQGPQFIFQYYREEENGRGNFPPRFSGLQFPNYSSELNVNALELDDSALYLCASSLSAGAPGELFFGEGSRLTVL.

This rearrangement joins TRBV2 to TRBJ2-7; D might be TRBD2 (5 bases). The CDR3 is made up of 17 amino acids. Trimming stripped 1 base from V and 0 bases from J, with 16 bases between. Germline values: CDR1 SNHLY, CDR2 FYNNEI. CDR3 sequence reads: CASSEVGLGVGSYEQYF. In DNA form, the CDR3 reads TGTGCCAGCAGTGAAGTGGGTCTGGGAGTCGGCTCCTACGAGCAGTACTTC.

The chain uses TRBV7-7 and TRBJ2-3, with 12 bases fitting TRBD2. The junction had 2 bases not matched to a gene; V was cut back by 1 base and J by 6 bases. Germline V CDR1 and CDR2: SSHAT, FNYEAQ (reference sequence). CDR3 length equals 15 residues. Here the CDR3 reads CASSLGLAGADTQYF. As DNA, the CDR3 is TGTGCCAGCAGCTTAGGACTAGCGGGAGCGGATACGCAGTATTTT.